Listed below are T cell receptor beta chains from one sample, sequenced in a study of blood T cells in healthy people across ages. TCRdb processed the 5' RACE reads anew with MiXCR; each CDR3 protein has one entry. The profile shows over a million distinct CDR3 sequences, 55% to 75% of them singletons. The sequencing input was blood. These receptors were collected from a man younger than 35 in good health. The CDR3 runs from the conserved cysteine through the conserved F or W. Fields, in order: D gene, CDR3 length, V gene, J gene, clone size, CDR3 DNA, CDR3 protein. The D gene is left open where the match is weak. A clone size is listed for some rows: how often the clone was seen (once, few, many), or a class if it is expanded.

-,12,TRBV19,TRBJ2-5,-,TGTGCCAGTAGTATGAGAGGAGAGACCCAGTACTTC,CASSMRGETQYF
-,14,TRBV4-2,TRBJ1-1,-,TGTGCCAGCAGCCAAGTGCGGGGCGCGACTGAAGCTTTCTTT,CASSQVRGATEAFF
-,13,TRBV27,TRBJ2-4,few,TGTGCCAGCGCGGGGCTAGCCAAAAACATTCAGTACTTC,CASAGLAKNIQYF
-,15,TRBV10-2,TRBJ1-5,-,TGCGCCAGCAGTGAGTCGGAGGGGCGGAATCAGCCCCAGCATTTT,CASSESEGRNQPQHF
TRBD1,17,TRBV4-1,TRBJ2-1,few,TGCGCCAGCAGCCAAGTGCCAGGGGGCGAATCCTACAATGAGCAGTTCTTC,CASSQVPGGESYNEQFF
-,14,TRBV20-1,TRBJ2-5,once,TGCAGTGCGAGACAGTACCGGGTTTCAGAGACCCAGTACTTC,CSARQYRVSETQYF
TRBD2,16,TRBV2,TRBJ2-5,many,TGTGCCAGCAGTGCTGGACTAGCGGGGGCCCGGGAGACCCAGTACTTC,CASSAGLAGARETQYF
TRBD1,14,TRBV5-1,TRBJ1-2,-,TGCGCCAGCAGCCATCCGGGACAGAACTATGGCTACACCTTC,CASSHPGQNYGYTF
-,13,TRBV20-1,TRBJ2-5,-,TGCAGTGCTGGAGATGGGAGCGTAGAGACCCAGTACTTC,CSAGDGSVETQYF
TRBD2,16,TRBV11-2,TRBJ2-3,-,TGTGCCAGCGGATCCTATAAGCGGGAGGGCCGATATACGCAGTATTTT,CASGSYKREGRYTQYF
-,18,TRBV28,TRBJ2-5,-,TGTGCCAGCAGTTTAGGGAACAGGGTTTCCCCCTCCGAAGAGACCCAGTACTTC,CASSLGNRVSPSEETQYF
TRBD1,14,TRBV28,TRBJ2-1,-,TGTGCCAGCAGTCCCCGGGACAGTCGCAATGAGCAGTTCTTC,CASSPRDSRNEQFF
-,14,TRBV15,TRBJ1-4,-,TGTGCCACCAGCAGAGATTGGAACCCGGGAGGGCTGTTTTTT,CATSRDWNPGGLFF
TRBD1,13,TRBV2,TRBJ1-2,-,TGTGCCAGCGTTCTTCTCAGGGGGGGCGACTACACCTTC,CASVLLRGGDYTF
TRBD2,19,TRBV25-1,TRBJ2-1,-,TGTGCCAGCAGTGCGACCCTACTAGCGGGACGTTACTCCTACAACGAGCAGTTCTTC,CASSATLLAGRYSYNEQFF
-,15,TRBV29-1,TRBJ1-1,-,TGCAGCGTTGTGAGGTATGCAGTCGGGAACACTGAAGCTTTCTTT,CSVVRYAVGNTEAFF
-,14,TRBV11-2,TRBJ2-3,-,TGTGCCAGCAGCCCGCGGGTGTTCGCAGATACGCAGTATTTT,CASSPRVFADTQYF
TRBD1,15,TRBV12-3/TRBV12-4,TRBJ1-4,few,TGTGCCAGCAGTTCCACAGGGGAAGGGTGGGAAAAACTGTTTTTT,CASSSTGEGWEKLFF
-,13,TRBV7-2,TRBJ2-5,-,TGTGCCAGCAGCGTAGTTGTTTGGGAGACCCAGTACTTC,CASSVVVWETQYF
-,13,TRBV7-9,TRBJ2-5,-,TGTGCCAGCAGCTTAGCGATGGAGGAGACCCAGTACTTC,CASSLAMEETQYF
-,17,TRBV5-1,TRBJ2-7,-,TGCGCCAGCAGCTTACCACTGGAAGACCAGGGGATGCACGAGCAGTACTTC,CASSLPLEDQGMHEQYF
TRBD1,14,TRBV12-3/TRBV12-4,TRBJ2-1,-,TGTGCCAGCAGAGAGCCGGGACAGGGTCATGAGCAGTTCTTC,CASREPGQGHEQFF
-,16,TRBV7-9,TRBJ2-1,-,TGTGCCAGCAGCTCCGCCTCGGGTAGAGCTGACAATGAGCAGTTCTTC,CASSSASGRADNEQFF
-,15,TRBV12-5,TRBJ2-3,-,TGTGCTAGTGGTCCCCAACTAGCTAGCACAGATGCGCAGTATTTT,CASGPQLASTDAQYF
TRBD1,13,TRBV27,TRBJ2-3,-,TGTGCCAGCATGGGACAGGGCCTGGATACGCAGTATTTT,CASMGQGLDTQYF
-,15,TRBV12-3/TRBV12-4,TRBJ1-5,once,TGTGCCAGCAGGTCAAGGGGGGCTGGTGATCAGCCCCAGCATTTT,CASRSRGAGDQPQHF
TRBD2,16,TRBV4-1,TRBJ2-1,-,TGCGCCAGCAGCCTCAAACTAGCGGGAGTCCCCCATGAGCAGTTCTTC,CASSLKLAGVPHEQFF
-,14,TRBV7-2,TRBJ2-1,-,TGTGCCAGCAGCTTAGTATCTAGCCGCAATGAGCAGTTCTTC,CASSLVSSRNEQFF
-,16,TRBV9,TRBJ2-6,few,TGTGCCAGCAGCGTAGGGGTGGGCTCTGGGGCCAACGTCCTGACTTTC,CASSVGVGSGANVLTF
-,16,TRBV24-1,TRBJ2-7,-,TGTGCCACCAGTGATCGGAGAACGCCAATAACCTACGAGCAGTACTTC,CATSDRRTPITYEQYF
-,13,TRBV29-1,TRBJ2-5,-,TGCAGCGTTGGAGGGAGCACCTACAATGAGCAGTACTTC,CSVGGSTYNEQYF
TRBD2,15,TRBV10-3,TRBJ2-5,-,TGTGCCATCAGTGAGCTAGCGGGCAACGAACGGGACCAGTACTTC,CAISELAGNERDQYF
TRBD1,13,TRBV29-1,TRBJ1-2,few,TGCAGCGTTGAAGATCAACAGGGGGTTGGCTACACCTTC,CSVEDQQGVGYTF
-,16,TRBV20-1,TRBJ2-1,-,TGCAGTGCTAGGCCGACTCCCGGTAGCTCCTACAATGAGCAGTTCTTC,CSARPTPGSSYNEQFF
-,11,TRBV12-3/TRBV12-4,TRBJ2-7,-,TGTGCCAGCAGTACTCGGGGCTGGCAGTACTTC,CASSTRGWQYF
-,13,TRBV6-1,TRBJ2-7,-,TGTGCCAGCAGCATGGATCCGGGCTACGAGCGGTACTTC,CASSMDPGYERYF
TRBD2,19,TRBV10-2,TRBJ2-3,-,TGCGCCAGCAGTGAATCGGGACTAGCGGGAGATTGGGCGGAAGATACGCAGTATTTT,CASSESGLAGDWAEDTQYF
TRBD2,16,TRBV4-1,TRBJ2-1,few,TGCGCCAGCAGCCAAGTGAGCGGGAGGTACCCCAGTGAGCAGTTCTTC,CASSQVSGRYPSEQFF
TRBD1,14,TRBV6-2/TRBV6-3,TRBJ2-4,once,TGTGCCGCGGATTCCGGGACAGGGGCCTACGAACAGTACTTC,CAADSGTGAYEQYF
-,15,TRBV9,TRBJ1-2,-,TGTGCCAGCAGTACCACCGTGGGGTTCAGGGTTGGCTACACCTTC,CASSTTVGFRVGYTF
-,15,TRBV20-1,TRBJ2-4,-,TGCAGTGCCCAAATGCCAGAGATAGCCAAAAACATTCAGTACTTC,CSAQMPEIAKNIQYF
-,15,TRBV20-1,TRBJ2-3,-,TGCAGTGCTAGAGATAGGCAGGGCCCTACAGATACGCAGTATTTT,CSARDRQGPTDTQYF
-,15,TRBV28,TRBJ2-7,-,TGTGCCAGCAGTTTATTCCGGGACACCCTTCGCGAGCAGTACTTC,CASSLFRDTLREQYF
TRBD1,14,TRBV20-1,TRBJ1-1,-,TGCAGTGCTAACGGACAGGGTAAAGACACTGAAGCTTTCTTT,CSANGQGKDTEAFF
-,14,TRBV12-3/TRBV12-4,TRBJ2-3,many,TGTGCCAGCAGTTTAGCGGGGGAAACAGATACGCAGTATTTT,CASSLAGETDTQYF
TRBD2,17,TRBV7-2,TRBJ2-5,-,TGTGCCAGCAGCTTAGGTCCGGGACTATCCACCCAAGAGACCCAGTACTTC,CASSLGPGLSTQETQYF
-,15,TRBV7-2,TRBJ2-7,few,TGTGCCAGCAGCTCCCTCGACTATTATCCCTACGAGCAGTACTTC,CASSSLDYYPYEQYF
TRBD1,15,TRBV10-3,TRBJ2-7,few,TGTGCCATCAGCGCTGGGACAGCCCAGAACTACGAGCAGTACTTC,CAISAGTAQNYEQYF
TRBD2,19,TRBV2,TRBJ2-1,once,TGTGCCAGCAGTGAAAGGGTGGGACTAGCGGGAATGTCCTACAATGAGCAGTTCTTC,CASSERVGLAGMSYNEQFF